The 27 T cell receptor beta chains below were found in one sample sequenced in a study of blood T cell repertoires in COVID-19. Assay: immunoSEQ multiplex PCR; the TCRdb copy retains only in-frame clones and omits some. The table lists 200,000 to 250,000 clones, about 90% of them singletons, with approximately 16% in the top ten. The specimen was PBMCs or T cells enriched from blood (not recorded which). The receptors here all came from a young man who had been exposed to COVID-19.

This sequence joins TRBV7-9 and TRBJ2-1; 9 bases align to TRBD2. The V gene end was trimmed by 5 bases and the J gene end by 10 bases; junction bases not matched to a gene: 3. The V gene's germline CDR1 is SEHNR and CDR2 FQNEAQ (reference sequence). This CDR3 has 12 amino acids. For the CDR3, the DNA is TGTGCCAGCAGCCGAACTAGCGGGGAGCAGTTCTTC. This codes for CASSRTSGEQFF.

The DNA of the CDR3 is TGCGCCAGCAGTGGGGGGCAGGGCCAGCCCCAGCATTTT. Translating it yields CASSGGQGQPQHF. The rearrangement joins TRBV10-2 to TRBJ1-5; possible D gene TRBD1, 6 bases. The V end was cut by 4 bases, the J end by 7 bases, with 11 bases between. CDR1 and CDR2 (germline): WSHSY, SAAADI. The length of the CDR3 is 13 residues.

V usage is TRBV7-9 and J usage is TRBJ2-5; D not resolved. The CDR3 extends over 13 amino acids. Trimming took 2 bases from V and 1 from J, leaving 5 bases between them. Germline CDR1 SEHNR, CDR2 FQNEAQ (reference sequence). The CDR3 DNA follows: TGTGCCAGCAGCTTATACAGCCAAGAGACCCAGTACTTC. Translating it yields CASSLYSQETQYF. Drawing the rest from reference TRBV7-9 and TRBJ2-5, the complete variable domain is DTGVSQNPRHKITKRGQNVTFRCDPISEHNRLYWYRQTLGQGPEFLTYFQNEAQLEKSRLLSDRFSAERPKGSFSTLEIQRTEQGDSAMYLCASSLYSQETQYFGPGTRLLVL.

The chain has TRBV4-1 and TRBJ1-1; D might be TRBD1 (5 bases). Per germline, CDR1 MGHRA and CDR2 YSYEKL. Trimming stripped 6 bases from V and 3 bases from J, with 14 bases between. The CDR3 extends over 14 amino acids. The CDR3 DNA reads TGCGCCAGCAGTCAGGTTCCGGGGGACACTGAAGCTTTCTTT. Amino acids: CASSQVPGDTEAFF.

The chain joins TRBV6-1 to TRBJ1-1, with TRBD1 matching over 7 bases. In germline, CDR1 is MNHNS, CDR2 SASEGT. V lost 4 bases to trimming and J lost 3 bases; unmatched junction nucleotides: 11. The CDR3 is made up of 16 amino acids. The CDR3 sequence: CASSARPSDRYTEAFF. In nucleotides, the CDR3 is TGTGCCAGCAGTGCCCGCCCATCGGACAGGTACACTGAAGCTTTCTTT.

J is TRBJ1-5 and V is TRBV10-3, with D possibly being TRBD1 (6 bases). Trimming stripped 2 bases from V and 5 bases from J, with 7 bases between. This CDR3 has 13 residues. CDR1 and CDR2 (germline): ENHRY, SYGVKD. CDR3 amino acids: CAISEDRHQPQHF. CDR3 in DNA: TGTGCCATCAGTGAGGACAGGCATCAGCCCCAGCATTTT.

This clone has a single count. The chain uses TRBV19 and TRBJ2-7; weak D call: TRBD2 (5 bases). CDR1 and CDR2 (germline): LNHDA, SQIVND (reference sequence). V dropped 4 bases and J dropped 0 bases, with 13 bases sitting between them. The CDR3 consists of 15 residues. The CDR3 region is CASSREGLNSYEQYF. Here the CDR3 DNA reads TGTGCCAGTAGTAGAGAGGGCTTGAACTCCTACGAGCAGTACTTC. The entire variable domain, with the rest obtained from reference TRBV19 and TRBJ2-7, is as follows: DGGITQSPKYLFRKEGQNVTLSCEQNLNHDAMYWYRQDPGQGLRLIYYSQIVNDFQKGDIAEGYSVSREKKESFPLTVTSAQKNPTAFYLCASSREGLNSYEQYFGPGTRLTVT.

This clone occurred once. This chain links TRBV28 with TRBJ2-3, with D unresolved. This CDR3 is 12 amino acids long. The V gene's germline CDR1 is MDHEN and CDR2 SYDVKM. V lost 4 bases to trimming and J lost 3 bases, with 5 bases between them. The CDR3 nucleotides are TGTGCCAGCAGTTCCCAGACAGATACGCAGTATTTT. Amino acids: CASSSQTDTQYF.

This chain connects TRBV6-5 to TRBJ1-2; 7 nucleotides line up with TRBD1. The trim removed 7 bases at V and 6 bases at J, leaving 5 bases unmatched. Germline V gene lookup returns CDR1 MNHEY and CDR2 SVGAGI. This CDR3 region has 12 residues. The CDR3 DNA is TGTGCCAGCACGAGGGGGCCGGATGGCTACACCTTC. Translated, it gives CASTRGPDGYTF.

The genes are TRBV13 and TRBJ2-3; 11 positions agree with TRBD2. The CDR3 length is 16 residues. Germline V gene data show CDR1 as PRHDT and CDR2 as FYEKMQ (reference sequence). The V and J ends lost 5 bases and 4 bases, in that order; junction bases with no gene match: 8. The CDR3 DNA reads TGTGCCAGCAGCCCAATTAGCGGGGGGGTATCAGATACGCAGTATTTT. This encodes CASSPISGGVSDTQYF.

The rearrangement links TRBV9 to TRBJ1-2; 8 bases align to TRBD1. This CDR3 comprises 13 residues. After removal of 2 bases from V and 7 bases from J, the junction contained 4 bases not matched to a gene. Germline CDR1 reads SGDLS; CDR2 reads YYNGEE. The CDR3 loop reads CASSVGQGSGYTF. The CDR3 DNA sequence: TGTGCCAGCAGCGTCGGACAGGGCAGTGGCTACACCTTC. The variable domain in full, completed from reference TRBV9 and TRBJ1-2, reads DSGVTQTPKHLITATGQRVTLRCSPRSGDLSVYWYQQSLDQGLQFLIQYYNGEERAKGNILERFSAQQFPDLHSELNLSSLELGDSALYFCASSVGQGSGYTFGSGTRLTVV.

This chain connects TRBV7-9 to TRBJ2-1; TRBD1 matches at 10 bases. V lost 7 bases and J lost 3; bases outside the gene matches: 3. The CDR3 sequence is 14 residues long. CDR1 is SEHNR, CDR2 FQNEAQ, per germline (reference sequence). For the CDR3, the DNA is TGTGCCAGCACAGACAGGGGGCACTACAATGAGCAGTTCTTC. It yields the protein CASTDRGHYNEQFF.

This chain links TRBV19 with TRBJ2-6, with 7 nucleotides matching TRBD1. J gave up 0 bases and V 3 bases, and 8 bases lay outside the gene matches. CDR3 size: 18 residues. Per germline, CDR1 LNHDA and CDR2 SQIVND (reference sequence). The CDR3 loop is CASSIRQGALSGANVLTF. The CDR3 DNA reads as TGTGCCAGTAGTATCAGACAGGGAGCCCTCTCTGGGGCCAACGTCCTGACTTTC.

The rearrangement joins TRBV12-5 to TRBJ2-7, with 9 bases aligning to TRBD1. Germline V gene sequence: CDR1 LGHNT, CDR2 FRNRAP. The CDR3 has 14 residues. The V and J ends lost 7 bases and 3 bases, in that order; junction bases with no gene match: 7. The CDR3 coding sequence is TGTGCTAGTGCCCCAGGACAGGGGAACTACGAGCAGTACTTC. It yields the protein CASAPGQGNYEQYF.

This chain joins TRBV19 and TRBJ1-5; D call uncertain. There are 13 residues in the CDR3. The V end lost 5 bases, the J end lost 8 bases, and 13 bases lay between the germline ends. Germline CDR1 LNHDA, CDR2 SQIVND (reference sequence). CDR3 sequence reads: CASSVRGREPQHF. CDR3 in DNA: TGTGCCAGTAGTGTCCGGGGTCGGGAGCCCCAGCATTTT.

In DNA form, the CDR3 reads TGTGCCAGCAGACTCCAGGGCACTGAAGCTTTCTTT. Its translation: CASRLQGTEAFF. This chain uses TRBV6-6 with TRBJ1-1; D perhaps matches TRBD1 (5 bases). The germline V gene has CDR1 MNHNY and CDR2 SVGAGI (reference sequence). Trimming pared 6 bases from V and 4 bases from J, leaving 9 bases between. The CDR3 sequence is 12 residues long.

This clone has a single count. DNA for the CDR3: TGTGCCAGCAGCTACAGGAGAGATCCGTGTTGGGAGCAGTACTTC. Translated: CASSYRRDPCWEQYF. V is TRBV21-1 and J is TRBJ2-7; the tabulated D call, TRBD1, remains unverified against the DNA. TRBV21-1 corresponds to a pseudogene. The CDR3 covers 15 residues.

The chain is built from TRBV27 and TRBJ2-7; D remains unclear. Trimming stripped 6 bases from V and 0 bases from J, with 9 bases between. From germline, CDR1 is MNHEY and CDR2 SMNVEV (reference sequence). This CDR3 contains 13 residues. The CDR3 region has the DNA TGTGCCAGCAGGTATATTCGCTCCTACGAGCAGTACTTC. It encodes CASRYIRSYEQYF.

This chain connects TRBV6-1 to TRBJ2-4; 8 bases map to TRBD1. Germline V gives CDR1 MNHNS, CDR2 SASEGT. With 0 bases clipped from V and 6 bases from J, the junction kept 7 bases outside the gene matches. The CDR3 contains 16 residues. CDR3 DNA sequence: TGTGCCAGCAGTGAAGCGTCAGGGGGCAAGGGAAACATTCAGTACTTC. Its translation is CASSEASGGKGNIQYF.

This chain uses TRBV5-1 with TRBJ1-1; the match to TRBD1 covers 9 bases. This CDR3 spans 15 amino acids. Germline V gene lookup returns CDR1 SGHRS and CDR2 YFSETQ. The J segment lost 2 bases and the V segment lost 4 bases, leaving 6 bases of the junction unmatched. CDR3 sequence: CASSTDRGGNTEAFF. The DNA of the CDR3 is TGCGCCAGCAGCACGGACAGGGGAGGAAACACTGAAGCTTTCTTT.

This chain links TRBV6-2 or TRBV6-3 with TRBJ2-3, with 8 bases matching TRBD2. From germline, CDR1 is MNHEY and CDR2 SVGEGT. This CDR3 has 15 amino acids. The V segment lost 2 bases and the J segment 8 bases; nucleotides outside the gene matches: 9. The CDR3 coding sequence is TGTGCCAGCAGTTACGTGGGACTAGGGGTCGTTACGCAGTATTTT. Its translation: CASSYVGLGVVTQYF.

The chain couples TRBV7-9 to TRBJ2-5; weak D call: TRBD1 (5 bases). The CDR3 totals 15 residues. Germline V lookup: CDR1 SEHNR, CDR2 FQNEAQ (reference sequence). With 5 bases removed from V and 4 bases from J, the gap between germline ends came to 17 bases. The CDR3: CASSQNRPGVETQYF. The CDR3 nucleotides read TGTGCCAGCAGCCAGAACAGGCCTGGTGTAGAGACCCAGTACTTC.

This clone occurred once. The rearrangement joins TRBV13 to TRBJ1-2, with D perhaps matching TRBD1 (6 bases). Looked up from germline, CDR1 is PRHDT and CDR2 is FYEKMQ (reference sequence). The CDR3 has 13 residues. V lost 5 bases, J lost 8 bases, and 15 bases lay in between. As DNA, the CDR3 is TGTGCCAGCAGCCAAGTCGGACAGAACGGCTACACCTTC. Translation gives CASSQVGQNGYTF.

The J gene is TRBJ1-1, the V gene TRBV7-9; D not certain. This CDR3 comprises 14 residues. Trimming left V 0 bases short and J 10 bases short, with 15 bases between. In germline, CDR1 is SEHNR, CDR2 FQNEAQ (reference sequence). CDR3 nucleotides: TGTGCCAGCAGCTTAGCTTCGACTCCCATCCGAGCTTTCTTT. This gives the protein CASSLASTPIRAFF. Variable domain in full (rest from reference TRBV7-9 and TRBJ1-1): DTGVSQNPRHKITKRGQNVTFRCDPISEHNRLYWYRQTLGQGPEFLTYFQNEAQLEKSRLLSDRFSAERPKGSFSTLEIQRTEQGDSAMYLCASSLASTPIRAFFGQGTRLTVV.

The chain recombines TRBV18 with TRBJ1-1, with D unclear. The germline V gene has CDR1 KGHSH and CDR2 LQKENI. This CDR3 contains 16 residues. Trimming removed 2 bases from V and 0 bases from J, with 13 bases in between. This CDR3 is CASSPAGGIMNTEAFF. CDR3 sequence (DNA): TGTGCCAGCTCACCAGCGGGCGGCATCATGAACACTGAAGCTTTCTTT. Together with reference TRBV18 and TRBJ1-1, the CDR3 gives the full variable domain: NAGVMQNPRHLVRRRGQEARLRCSPMKGHSHVYWYRQLPEEGLKFMVYLQKENIIDESGMPKERFSAEFPKEGPSILRIQQVVRGDSAAYFCASSPAGGIMNTEAFFGQGTRLTVV.

V usage is TRBV4-3 and J usage is TRBJ1-4, with D unresolved. The V end was cut by 0 bases, the J end by 8 bases, with 7 bases between. This CDR3 is built from 13 residues. Germline lookup yields CDR1 LGHNA and CDR2 YSLEER. The CDR3 loop reads CASSQEAGEKLFF. CDR3 nucleotides: TGCGCCAGCAGCCAAGAAGCGGGGGAAAAACTGTTTTTT.

The chain combines TRBV4-1 with TRBJ1-5, with 7 positions matching TRBD1. CDR1 MGHRA and CDR2 YSYEKL come from the germline V gene. This CDR3 has 14 amino acids. The V and J ends lost 4 bases and 4 bases, in that order; junction bases with no gene match: 4. The CDR3 DNA is TGCGCCAGCAGCCTAGACAGGGATAATCAGCCCCAGCATTTT. Its translation: CASSLDRDNQPQHF.